These T cell receptor beta chains were read from a single sample in a study of blood T cell repertoires in COVID-19. Generated by immunoSEQ multiplex PCR, the TCRdb table keeps only in-frame clones and is missing some. The sample gives about 100,000 clones, about 80% of which show up once; roughly a third is in the top ten. The specimen sequenced was peripheral blood. The source is a man aged 65-85 years with active or convalescent COVID-19. CDR3s include the opening cysteine and the closing phenylalanine or tryptophan. Each record gives: D gene, clone size, J gene, V gene, CDR3 protein, CDR3 DNA. A D gene is named only where the DNA matches it firmly. Clone sizes are given selectively: once, few, many, or a class where the clone is expanded.

>NA|once|TRBJ1-2|TRBV2
CPSPSEVFTF
TGCCCCTCGCCCTCTGAGGTGTTCACCTTC
>TRBD2|NA|TRBJ2-3|TRBV5-1
CASSLGLAGGTDTQYF
TGCGCCAGCAGCTTGGGACTAGCGGGGGGCACAGATACGCAGTATTTT
>NA|NA|TRBJ1-6|TRBV2
CASSEEGGLVSPLHF
TGTGCCAGCAGTGAAGAGGGGGGGCTGGTTTCACCCCTCCACTTT
>NA|NA|TRBJ2-1|TRBV4-3
CASSQDHRTSYNEQFF
TGCGCCAGCAGCCAAGATCATAGGACATCCTACAATGAGCAGTTCTTC
>TRBD2|NA|TRBJ2-5|TRBV24-1
CATSDPGTSGSGTQYF
TGTGCCACCAGTGACCCAGGGACTAGCGGGAGTGGGACCCAGTACTTC
>NA|NA|TRBJ2-3|TRBV6-2/TRBV6-3
CASSYPGMADTQYF
TGTGCCAGCAGTTACCCGGGAATGGCGGATACGCAGTATTTT
>NA|NA|TRBJ1-2|TRBV5-6
CASSSDSEGYGYTF
TGTGCCAGCAGCTCGGATTCTGAGGGCTATGGCTACACCTTC
>TRBD1|NA|TRBJ1-4|TRBV15
CATSRGRGQVYEKLFF
TGTGCCACCAGCAGGGGAAGAGGACAGGTATATGAAAAACTGTTTTTT
>TRBD2|NA|TRBJ2-2|TRBV9
CASSPRTSGIGDTGELFF
TGTGCCAGCAGCCCCCGGACTAGCGGGATAGGTGACACCGGGGAGCTGTTTTTT
>TRBD2|once|TRBJ2-1|TRBV7-7
CASGSGLSSYNEQFF
TGTGCTAGCGGTAGCGGGCTTAGCTCCTACAATGAGCAGTTCTTC
>NA|NA|TRBJ1-6|TRBV3-1/TRBV3-2
CASTPGGSYNSPLHF
TGTGCCAGCACCCCCGGGGGATCCTATAATTCACCCCTCCACTTT
>NA|NA|TRBJ2-5|TRBV18
CASSPRQQETQYF
TGTGCCAGCTCACCAAGACAGCAAGAGACCCAGTACTTC
>TRBD2|NA|TRBJ2-7|TRBV30
CASSGGVDEQYF
TGTGCCTCCTCCGGGGGGGTGGACGAGCAGTACTTC
>NA|NA|TRBJ2-4|TRBV7-3
CASSLTGSSPGNIQYF
TGTGCCAGCAGCTTAACGGGTAGCAGTCCGGGAAACATTCAGTACTTC
>NA|NA|TRBJ2-2|TRBV7-9
CASSPLARGAGELFF
TGTGCCAGCAGCCCCCTAGCGAGAGGAGCCGGGGAGCTGTTTTTT
>TRBD1|NA|TRBJ2-1|TRBV7-3
CASSLRQGADEQFF
TGTGCCAGCAGCTTAAGACAGGGGGCAGATGAGCAGTTCTTC
>NA|NA|TRBJ1-6|TRBV18
CASTNRGSPLHF
TGTGCCAGCACCAACAGAGGGTCACCCCTCCACTTT
>NA|NA|TRBJ2-2|TRBV19
CASSPIRTGELFF
TGTGCCAGTAGTCCTATTCGGACCGGGGAGCTGTTTTTT
>NA|NA|TRBJ2-5|TRBV11-2
CASSQLHSQETQYF
TGTGCCAGCAGCCAACTGCACAGCCAAGAGACCCAGTACTTC
>TRBD2|NA|TRBJ2-1|TRBV4-1
CASSSLGGGANEQFF
TGCGCCAGCAGTTCACTTGGCGGGGGGGCCAATGAGCAGTTCTTC
>NA|NA|TRBJ2-1|TRBV11-3
CASSSEVGNEQFF
TGTGCCAGCAGCTCGGAGGTAGGAAATGAGCAGTTCTTC
>NA|NA|TRBJ2-3|TRBV30
CAWSTPGGSTDTQYF
TGTGCCTGGAGTACCCCCGGCGGGAGCACAGATACGCAGTATTTT
>NA|few|TRBJ2-7|TRBV20-1
CSAGPYEQYF
TGCAGTGCTGGGCCCTACGAGCAGTACTTC
>NA|NA|TRBJ1-4|TRBV5-5
CASSRGPGSEKLFF
TGTGCCAGCAGCAGGGGACCCGGGAGCGAAAAACTGTTTTTT
>NA|NA|TRBJ2-2|TRBV4-2
CASSQDFGGDTGELFF
TGTGCCAGCAGCCAAGATTTCGGGGGAGACACCGGGGAGCTGTTTTTT
>TRBD1|NA|TRBJ1-6|TRBV5-1
CASSYDRGNNSPLHF
TGCGCCAGCAGCTATGACAGGGGCAATAATTCACCCCTCCACTTT
>TRBD1|NA|TRBJ1-1|TRBV19
CASRQGLNTEAFF
TGTGCCAGTCGACAGGGATTGAACACTGAAGCTTTCTTT
>NA|NA|TRBJ2-7|TRBV18
CASSSLAVFTYEQYF
TGTGCCAGCTCATCCTTAGCGGTCTTCACCTACGAGCAGTACTTC
>TRBD2|NA|TRBJ2-7|TRBV10-3
CAIRGRLAGRYEQYF
TGTGCCATCAGGGGACGACTAGCGGGGAGGTACGAGCAGTACTTC
>NA|NA|TRBJ1-2|TRBV2
CASSEDTVIYGYTF
TGTGCCAGCAGTGAAGACACAGTGATCTATGGCTACACCTTC
>NA|NA|TRBJ1-1|TRBV13
CASSSQGSGTEAFF
TGTGCCAGCAGCTCACAGGGCTCGGGCACTGAAGCTTTCTTT
>NA|NA|TRBJ2-1|TRBV2
CASTKPRSEQFF
TGTGCCAGCACGAAGCCGCGGAGTGAGCAGTTCTTC
>TRBD1|NA|TRBJ1-1|TRBV7-2
CASSLTGGGTEAFF
TGTGCCAGCAGCTTGACAGGGGGCGGCACTGAAGCTTTCTTT
>TRBD1|once|TRBJ1-1|TRBV7-6
CASSLGKTGEAFF
TGTGCCAGCAGCTTAGGGAAGACAGGGGAAGCTTTCTTT
>TRBD1|NA|TRBJ2-5|TRBV5-1
CASSFGQVYQETQYF
TGCGCCAGCAGCTTTGGACAGGTTTACCAAGAGACCCAGTACTTC
>TRBD2|NA|TRBJ2-7|TRBV5-1
CASSGTSGKHEQYF
TGCGCCAGCAGCGGGACTAGCGGGAAACACGAGCAGTACTTC
>NA|NA|TRBJ2-7|TRBV7-2
CASSPVGQRYEQYF
TGTGCCAGCAGCCCAGTCGGGCAGCGGTACGAGCAGTACTTC
>TRBD1|NA|TRBJ1-1|TRBV6-2/TRBV6-3
CASSLDRVYDEAFF
TGTGCCAGCAGCCTCGACAGGGTATATGATGAAGCTTTCTTT
>NA|NA|TRBJ1-3|TRBV5-1
CASSRGFGSGNTIYF
TGCGCCAGCAGCAGGGGCTTTGGCTCTGGAAACACCATATATTTT
>TRBD2|NA|TRBJ2-2|TRBV15
CATSRDMSAGVVGELFF
TGTGCCACCAGCAGAGATATGTCGGCGGGAGTGGTCGGGGAGCTGTTTTTT
>NA|NA|TRBJ1-2|TRBV19
CASSIQGTGYTF
TGTGCCAGTAGTATACAGGGAACTGGCTACACCTTC
>NA|NA|TRBJ2-1|TRBV5-4
CASSSNRIEQFF
TGTGCCAGCAGCTCGAACAGGATTGAGCAGTTCTTC
>NA|NA|TRBJ2-1|TRBV4-1
CASSQDGQTNKYNEQFF
TGCGCCAGCAGCCAAGATGGGCAGACGAATAAGTACAATGAGCAGTTCTTC
>NA|NA|TRBJ2-5|TRBV19
CASSIADRSGEETQYF
TGTGCCAGTAGTATAGCCGACAGGTCTGGCGAAGAGACCCAGTACTTC
>TRBD1|NA|TRBJ2-7|TRBV5-6
CASSFLGQGREQYF
TGTGCCAGCAGCTTTCTAGGACAGGGGCGCGAGCAGTACTTC
>NA|NA|TRBJ1-1|TRBV5-4
CASSNSMGPKVNTEAFF
TGTGCCAGCAGCAACTCCATGGGGCCCAAGGTCAACACTGAAGCTTTCTTT
>TRBD1|many|TRBJ2-1|TRBV6-5
CASSYGTGGYNEQFF
TGTGCCAGCAGTTACGGGACAGGGGGCTACAATGAGCAGTTCTTC
>TRBD2|NA|TRBJ2-1|TRBV11-3
CASSLGLAVYNEQFF
TGTGCCAGCAGCCTGGGACTAGCAGTCTACAATGAGCAGTTCTTC
>NA|few|TRBJ1-1|TRBV9
CASSVGQQPNTEAFF
TGTGCCAGCAGCGTAGGGCAACAGCCGAACACTGAAGCTTTCTTT
>NA|NA|TRBJ1-5|TRBV7-3
CASSLKGERIQPQHF
TGTGCCAGCAGCTTAAAAGGGGAAAGGATTCAGCCCCAGCATTTT
>NA|NA|TRBJ1-1|TRBV6-5
CASGGVNTEAFF
TGTGCCAGCGGGGGGGTGAACACTGAAGCTTTCTTT
>TRBD2|few|TRBJ2-5|TRBV7-9
CASSLATGGRETQYF
TGTGCCAGCAGCTTAGCTACGGGAGGACGGGAGACCCAGTACTTC
>NA|NA|TRBJ2-7|TRBV2
CASSILPYEQYF
TGTGCCAGCAGTATACTCCCCTACGAGCAGTACTTC